These T cell receptor beta chains were read from a single sample in a study of CD8 T cells in Susac syndrome. One entry per CDR3 protein results from TCRdb running MiXCR on the immunoSEQ multiplex PCR reads. Among a few hundred thousand distinct CDR3 sequences, 80% to 95% were seen once, and the ten largest hold 0.1% to 0.15%. The material sequenced was CD8+ T cells from PBMCs. The receptors originated from a human donor with multiple sclerosis. The CDR3 runs from the conserved cysteine through the conserved F or W. Each record gives: J gene, V gene, clone size, D gene, CDR3 length, CDR3 DNA, CDR3 protein. The D gene is left open where the match is weak. The size entry is marked missing in some rows and otherwise reads once, few, many or a size class.

TRBJ1-6 | TRBV19 | NA | NA | 15 | TGTGCCAGTAGTATAGACCCAGGGAGGAATTCACCCCTCCACTTT | CASSIDPGRNSPLHF
TRBJ2-7 | TRBV19 | NA | NA | 13 | TGTGCCAGTAGCCCCGGGGAGTCCTACGAGCAGTACTTC | CASSPGESYEQYF
TRBJ2-5 | TRBV19 | NA | TRBD2 | 15 | TGTGCCAGTAGTAAGCGGGACTCGTCATCGGAGACCCAGTACTTC | CASSKRDSSSETQYF
TRBJ2-2 | TRBV7-9 | once | NA | 14 | TGTGCCAGCAGCTCAGCCCCAGGCACCGGGGAGCTGTTTTTT | CASSSAPGTGELFF
TRBJ1-4 | TRBV7-8 | NA | NA | 16 | TGTGCCAGCAGCTTATCACAGGCGGGGAACAATGAAAAACTGTTTTTT | CASSLSQAGNNEKLFF
TRBJ2-3 | TRBV9 | NA | NA | 15 | TGTGCCAGCAGCGTAGGTGACTTCTTCACAGATACGCAGTATTTT | CASSVGDFFTDTQYF
TRBJ2-3 | TRBV7-2 | NA | NA | 15 | TGTGCCAGCAGCTTAGAGGGGGGGCCAGGGGATACGCAGTATTTT | CASSLEGGPGDTQYF
TRBJ2-5 | TRBV28 | NA | TRBD1 | 15 | TGTGCCAGCATTGGTGGACAGGGTGCCGCGCCGACCCAGTACTTC | CASIGGQGAAPTQYF
TRBJ2-7 | TRBV2 | NA | NA | 14 | TGTGCCAGCAGTGAAGGGACAGACTCCTACGAGCAGTACTTC | CASSEGTDSYEQYF
TRBJ2-1 | TRBV29-1 | once | NA | 15 | TGCAGCGTTGACCCCAAAGAGGGCGCATACAATGAGCAGTTCTTC | CSVDPKEGAYNEQFF
TRBJ2-1 | TRBV29-1 | NA | NA | 12 | TGCAGCGTTGAAGATGGTGACTCCGTCGGCATCTTC | CSVEDGDSVGIF
TRBJ2-7 | TRBV27 | NA | NA | 14 | TGTGCCAGCAGTTTCCAGATGAGCTCCTACGAGCAGTACTTC | CASSFQMSSYEQYF
TRBJ1-1 | TRBV20-1 | few | NA | 14 | TGCAGTGCTAGAGATCGCAGTTTGAACACTGAAGCTTTCTTT | CSARDRSLNTEAFF
TRBJ2-5 | TRBV7-8 | NA | NA | 15 | TGTGCCAGCAGCTTAGATGCGGGGACGGAGGAGACCCAGTACTTC | CASSLDAGTEETQYF
TRBJ1-2 | TRBV11-2 | NA | NA | 14 | TGTGCCAGCAGCTTAGAGGGCCCATGGTCTGGCTACACCTTC | CASSLEGPWSGYTF
TRBJ2-3 | TRBV9 | NA | NA | 12 | TGTGCCAGCAGTGGGGGGCCTGATACGCAGTATTTT | CASSGGPDTQYF
TRBJ2-7 | TRBV5-6 | NA | NA | 12 | TGTGCCAGCAGCTTCTTCACCGCCGAGCAGTACTTC | CASSFFTAEQYF
TRBJ2-1 | TRBV27 | NA | NA | 14 | TGTGCCAGCAGAACGGACCTCGGCTACAATGAGCAGTTCTTC | CASRTDLGYNEQFF
TRBJ1-1 | TRBV12-3/TRBV12-4 | NA | TRBD1 | 14 | TGTGCCAGCAGTTCCTCCGGGACAGGGACTGAAGCTTTCTTT | CASSSSGTGTEAFF
TRBJ1-5 | TRBV12-3/TRBV12-4 | NA | NA | 12 | TGTGCCAGCAGTTTTGGCGGAGCGCCCCAGCATTTT | CASSFGGAPQHF
TRBJ2-2 | TRBV7-9 | NA | NA | 17 | TGTGCCAGCAGCTTAAAATTAGGCCAGCTGAACACCGGGGAGCTGTTTTTT | CASSLKLGQLNTGELFF
TRBJ2-6 | TRBV5-1 | NA | NA | 16 | TGCGCCAGCAGCTTTGGACCGAGCTCTGGGGCCAACGTCCTGACTTTC | CASSFGPSSGANVLTF
TRBJ2-5 | TRBV6-5 | NA | NA | 13 | TGTGCCAGCAGTCCAAGGATTGAAGAGACCCAGTACTTC | CASSPRIEETQYF
TRBJ2-1 | TRBV11-3 | NA | TRBD2 | 18 | TGTGCCAGCAGCTTAACTCCTGAGGGATCCGGCCGGGGGGATGAGCAGTTCTTC | CASSLTPEGSGRGDEQFF
TRBJ1-2 | TRBV7-9 | NA | NA | 14 | TGTGCCAGCAGCTTAGAGTCGAACAGGGATGGCTACACCTTC | CASSLESNRDGYTF
TRBJ1-1 | TRBV7-9 | NA | TRBD1 | 14 | TGTGCCAGCAGCCTGGTGACAGGGATTTCTGAAGCTTTCTTT | CASSLVTGISEAFF
TRBJ1-1 | TRBV5-4 | NA | NA | 15 | TGTGCCAGCAGCTTGGGAGGACAGCACGGCACTGAAGCTTTCTTT | CASSLGGQHGTEAFF
TRBJ1-1 | TRBV19 | NA | NA | 12 | TGTGCCAGTAGTTTCGGGACGACCTGGGCTTTCTTT | CASSFGTTWAFF
TRBJ2-7 | TRBV19 | NA | NA | 12 | TGTGCCAGTAGTGACAGAACCTACGAGCAGTACTTC | CASSDRTYEQYF
TRBJ1-3 | TRBV20-1 | NA | TRBD1 | 14 | TGCAGTGCAACGGGACAGGACTCTGGAAACACCATATATTTT | CSATGQDSGNTIYF
TRBJ2-1 | TRBV11-2 | NA | TRBD1 | 15 | TGTGCCAGCAGCTGGACAGGGACGTTCGGCAATGAGCAGTTCTTC | CASSWTGTFGNEQFF
TRBJ2-1 | TRBV6-5 | NA | NA | 15 | TGTGCCAGCAGTTACGCTAGCGCTACCTACAATGAGCAGTTCTTC | CASSYASATYNEQFF
TRBJ2-7 | TRBV3-1 | NA | TRBD1 | 14 | TGTGCCAGCAGACCGGGACAGAAGTCCTACGAGCAGTACTTC | CASRPGQKSYEQYF
TRBJ2-7 | TRBV27 | NA | NA | 14 | TGTGCCAGCAGTTTAGGGGGGCGAGGGAACGAGCAGTACTTC | CASSLGGRGNEQYF
TRBJ1-1 | TRBV29-1 | NA | NA | 13 | TGCAGCGTTGAATGGGAGGAGAGAACTGAAGCTTTCTTT | CSVEWEERTEAFF
TRBJ2-7 | TRBV11-2 | NA | NA | 13 | TGTGCCAGCAGCTTTAGTCGCGGGCACGAGCAGTACTTC | CASSFSRGHEQYF
TRBJ2-7 | TRBV10-3 | NA | TRBD2 | 17 | TGTGCCATCAGTGAGTCGACTAGCGGGAGTTTGGTCTACGAGCAGTACTTC | CAISESTSGSLVYEQYF
TRBJ2-7 | TRBV9 | NA | TRBD2 | 14 | TGTGCCAGCAGCGTAGTAGCGGGCTCCTACGAGCAGTACTTC | CASSVVAGSYEQYF